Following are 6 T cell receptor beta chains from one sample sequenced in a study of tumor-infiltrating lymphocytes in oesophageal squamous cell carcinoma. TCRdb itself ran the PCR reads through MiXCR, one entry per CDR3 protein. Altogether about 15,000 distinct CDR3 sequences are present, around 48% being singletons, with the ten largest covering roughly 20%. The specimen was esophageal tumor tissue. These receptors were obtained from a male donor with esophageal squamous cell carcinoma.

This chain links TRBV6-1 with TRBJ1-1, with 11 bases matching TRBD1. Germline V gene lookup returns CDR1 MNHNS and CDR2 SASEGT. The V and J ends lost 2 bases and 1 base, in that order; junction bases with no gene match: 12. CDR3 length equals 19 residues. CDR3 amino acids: CASSESAQGQGAWNTEAFF. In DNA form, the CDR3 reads TGTGCCAGCAGTGAATCCGCACAAGGACAGGGGGCATGGAACACTGAAGCTTTCTTT.

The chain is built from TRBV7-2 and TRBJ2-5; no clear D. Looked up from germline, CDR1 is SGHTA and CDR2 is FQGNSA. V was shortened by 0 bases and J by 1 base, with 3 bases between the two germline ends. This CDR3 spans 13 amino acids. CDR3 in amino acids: CASSLAAQETQYF. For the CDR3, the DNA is TGTGCCAGCAGCTTAGCTGCCCAAGAGACCCAGTACTTC. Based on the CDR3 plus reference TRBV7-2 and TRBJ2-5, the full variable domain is GAGVSQSPSNKVTEKGKDVELRCDPISGHTALYWYRQSLGQGLEFLIYFQGNSAPDKSGLPSDRFSAERTGGSVSTLTIQRTQQEDSAVYLCASSLAAQETQYFGPGTRLLVL.

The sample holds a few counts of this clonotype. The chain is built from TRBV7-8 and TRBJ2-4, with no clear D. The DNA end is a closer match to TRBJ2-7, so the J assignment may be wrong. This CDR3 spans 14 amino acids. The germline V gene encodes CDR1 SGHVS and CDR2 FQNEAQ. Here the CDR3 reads CASSPQDEPYEQYF. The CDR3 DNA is TGTGCCAGCAGCCCCCAGGACGAGCCCTACGAGCAGTACTTC.

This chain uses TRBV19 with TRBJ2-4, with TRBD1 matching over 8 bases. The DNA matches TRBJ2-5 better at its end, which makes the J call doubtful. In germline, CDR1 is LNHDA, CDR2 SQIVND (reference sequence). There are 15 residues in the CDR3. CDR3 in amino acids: CASSSGQGTGETQYF. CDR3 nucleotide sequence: TGTGCCAGTAGCTCAGGACAGGGTACGGGAGAGACCCAGTACTTC.

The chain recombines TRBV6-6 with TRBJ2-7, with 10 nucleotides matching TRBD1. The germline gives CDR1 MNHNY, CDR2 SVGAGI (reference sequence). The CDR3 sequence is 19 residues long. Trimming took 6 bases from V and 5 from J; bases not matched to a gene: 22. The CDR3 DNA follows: TGTGCCAGCAGATCCTCGAGTATCAGGTGGGGACAGGGGATAGACGAGCAGTACTTC. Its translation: CASRSSSIRWGQGIDEQYF.

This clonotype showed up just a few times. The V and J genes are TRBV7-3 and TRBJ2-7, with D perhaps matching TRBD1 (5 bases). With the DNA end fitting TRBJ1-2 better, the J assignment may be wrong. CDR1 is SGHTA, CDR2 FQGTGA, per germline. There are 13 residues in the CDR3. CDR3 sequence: CASSFGGSYGYTF. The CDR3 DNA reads TGTGCCAGCAGCTTTGGGGGTAGCTATGGCTACACCTTC.